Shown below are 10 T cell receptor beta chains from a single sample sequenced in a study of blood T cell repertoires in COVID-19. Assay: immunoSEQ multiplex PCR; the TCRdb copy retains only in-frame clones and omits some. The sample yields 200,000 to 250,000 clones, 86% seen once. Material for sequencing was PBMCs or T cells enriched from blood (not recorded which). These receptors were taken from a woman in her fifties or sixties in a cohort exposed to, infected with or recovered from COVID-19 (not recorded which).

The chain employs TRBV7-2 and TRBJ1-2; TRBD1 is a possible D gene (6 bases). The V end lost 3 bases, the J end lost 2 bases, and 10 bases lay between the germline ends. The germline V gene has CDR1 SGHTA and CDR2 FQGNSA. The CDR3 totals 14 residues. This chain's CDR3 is CASSFQGRNYGYTF. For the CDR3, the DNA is TGTGCCAGCAGCTTCCAGGGGAGAAACTATGGCTACACCTTC.

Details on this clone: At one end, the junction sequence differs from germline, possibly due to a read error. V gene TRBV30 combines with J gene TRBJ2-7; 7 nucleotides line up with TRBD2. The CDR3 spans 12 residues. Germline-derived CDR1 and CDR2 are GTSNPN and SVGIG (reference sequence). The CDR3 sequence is CAWSPPGLMTHF. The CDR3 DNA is TGTGCCTGGAGCCCCCCGGGACTAATGACGCACTTC.

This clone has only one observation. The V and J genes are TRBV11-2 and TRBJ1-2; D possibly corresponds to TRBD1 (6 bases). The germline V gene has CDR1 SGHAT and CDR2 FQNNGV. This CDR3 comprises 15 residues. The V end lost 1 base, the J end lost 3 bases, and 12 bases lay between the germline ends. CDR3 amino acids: CASSLVGRGDYGYTF. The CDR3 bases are TGTGCCAGCAGCTTAGTTGGCAGGGGTGACTATGGCTACACCTTC.

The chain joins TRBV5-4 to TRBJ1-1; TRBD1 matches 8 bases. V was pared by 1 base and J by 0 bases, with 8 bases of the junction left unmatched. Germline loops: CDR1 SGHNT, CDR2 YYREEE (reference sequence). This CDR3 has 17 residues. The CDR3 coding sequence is TGTGCCAGCAGCTTGACCCTCGGGACAGGACTGAACACTGAAGCTTTCTTT. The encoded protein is CASSLTLGTGLNTEAFF. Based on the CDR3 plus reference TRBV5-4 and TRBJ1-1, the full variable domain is ETGVTQSPTHLIKTRGQQVTLRCSSQSGHNTVSWYQQALGQGPQFIFQYYREEENGRGNFPPRFSGLQFPNYSSELNVNALELDDSALYLCASSLTLGTGLNTEAFFGQGTRLTVV.

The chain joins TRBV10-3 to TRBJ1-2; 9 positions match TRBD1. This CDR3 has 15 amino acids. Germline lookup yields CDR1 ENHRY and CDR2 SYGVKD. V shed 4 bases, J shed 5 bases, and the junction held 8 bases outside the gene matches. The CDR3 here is CAISGDRENYYGYTF. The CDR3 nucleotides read TGTGCCATCAGTGGGGACAGGGAGAACTATTATGGCTACACCTTC.

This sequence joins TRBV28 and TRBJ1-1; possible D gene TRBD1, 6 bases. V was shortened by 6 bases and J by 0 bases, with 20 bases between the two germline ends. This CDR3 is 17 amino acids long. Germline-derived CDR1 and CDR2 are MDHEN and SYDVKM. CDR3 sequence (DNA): TGTGCCAGCAGAGTGTGGGGGCGGGGGGCCATGAACACTGAAGCTTTCTTT. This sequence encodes CASRVWGRGAMNTEAFF.

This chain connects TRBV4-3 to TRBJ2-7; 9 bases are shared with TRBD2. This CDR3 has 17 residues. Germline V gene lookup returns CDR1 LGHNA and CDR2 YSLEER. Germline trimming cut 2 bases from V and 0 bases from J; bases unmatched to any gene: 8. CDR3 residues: CASSQLAGISSSYEQYF. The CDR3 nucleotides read TGCGCCAGCAGCCAACTAGCGGGGATTTCAAGCTCCTACGAGCAGTACTTC.

CDR3 sequence: CASKAGGRTEAFF. CDR3 in DNA: TGTGCCAGCAAAGCAGGGGGCCGGACTGAAGCTTTCTTT. The chain is built from TRBV25-1 and TRBJ1-1; 8 bases fit TRBD1. The V gene end was trimmed by 7 bases and the J gene end by 5 bases; junction bases not matched to a gene: 6. This CDR3 comprises 13 residues. The germline gives CDR1 MGHDK, CDR2 SYGVNS.

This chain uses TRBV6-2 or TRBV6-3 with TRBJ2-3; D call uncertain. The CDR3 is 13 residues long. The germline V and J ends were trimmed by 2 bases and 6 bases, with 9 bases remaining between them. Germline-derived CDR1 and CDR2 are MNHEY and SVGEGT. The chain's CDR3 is CASSYVAPDTQYF. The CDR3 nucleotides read TGTGCCAGCAGTTACGTAGCACCCGATACGCAGTATTTT.

CDR3 coding DNA: TGTGCCACCAGCAGAGAGTATAGGACAGGGTATTCTAATCAGCCCCAGCATTTT. Protein product: CATSREYRTGYSNQPQHF. The V and J genes are TRBV15 and TRBJ1-5, with 8 bases matching TRBD1. The germline V gene encodes CDR1 LNHNV and CDR2 YYDKDF (reference sequence). V lost 0 bases to trimming and J lost 4 bases; unmatched junction nucleotides: 11. The CDR3 is 18 amino acids.